The 21 T cell receptor beta chains in this list originate from one sample, sequenced in a study of T cell responses to AZD1222 COVID-19 vaccine. Method: immunoSEQ multiplex PCR; TCRdb's copy keeps in-frame clones and lacks some. This sample has about 180,000 clones, with 91% found just once. The specimen was peripheral blood, collected on day 0 of AZD1222 vaccination. The receptors were sampled from an adult in good health.

V and J are TRBV5-6 and TRBJ1-5; the D gene is possibly TRBD1 (5 bases). The CDR3 length is 17 residues. Germline V gene lookup returns CDR1 SGHDT and CDR2 YYEEEE. V lost 4 bases and J lost 0, with 17 bases in between. The CDR3 protein is CASSLHVRDHSNQPQHF. CDR3 bases: TGTGCCAGCAGCCTCCACGTCAGGGACCATAGCAATCAGCCCCAGCATTTT.

This chain uses TRBV28 with TRBJ2-7; 10 nucleotides line up with TRBD1. The junction had 8 bases not matched to a gene; V was cut back by 3 bases and J by 3 bases. Germline CDR1 and CDR2: MDHEN and SYDVKM. CDR3 length: 16 amino acids. CDR3 amino acids: CASSLVSGQGDYEQYF. CDR3 sequence (DNA): TGTGCCAGCAGTTTGGTTTCAGGACAGGGGGACTACGAGCAGTACTTC.

The rearrangement uses TRBV15 and TRBJ1-6; TRBD1 aligns across 9 bases. Looked up from germline, CDR1 is LNHNV and CDR2 is YYDKDF (reference sequence). J gave up 6 bases and V 3 bases, and 6 bases lay outside the gene matches. CDR3 length equals 16 residues. CDR3 bases: TGTGCCACCAGCAGCGCACAGGGGGCGCGTAATTCACCCCTCCACTTT. This codes for CATSSAQGARNSPLHF.

The V gene is TRBV7-2, the J gene TRBJ2-7; no firm D call. Trimming took 1 base from V and 3 from J, leaving 13 bases between them. CDR1 is SGHTA, CDR2 FQGNSA, per germline. The CDR3 runs to 15 residues. The DNA of the CDR3 is TGTGCCAGCAGCTTAGTACCACCACGAGGCTACGAGCAGTACTTC. Its protein is CASSLVPPRGYEQYF.

V and J are TRBV9 and TRBJ2-1; D perhaps matches TRBD2 (5 bases). The CDR3 has 14 amino acids. With 10 bases removed from V and 8 bases from J, the gap between germline ends came to 22 bases. Germline V gene sequence: CDR1 SGDLS, CDR2 YYNGEE. The DNA for the CDR3 is TGTGCCGGAAACCCGGACTCGTACCGGGATGAGCAGTTCTTC. This encodes CAGNPDSYRDEQFF.

The rearrangement links TRBV5-6 to TRBJ2-7; TRBD1 aligns across 7 bases. Germline values: CDR1 SGHDT, CDR2 YYEEEE. Germline trimming cut 3 bases from V and 0 bases from J; bases unmatched to any gene: 3. The CDR3 runs to 14 residues. CDR3 loop: CASSSTGSSYEQYF. Written as DNA, the CDR3 is TGTGCCAGCAGCTCGACAGGGAGCTCCTACGAGCAGTACTTC.

The chain links TRBV7-8 to TRBJ2-2, with a possible D match to TRBD1 (7 bases). Trimming cost V 5 bases and J 5 bases, with 30 bases left between them. This CDR3 contains 20 residues. CDR1 is SGHVS, CDR2 FQNEAQ, per germline. This CDR3 is CASSRTGATGVRRGTGELFF. The CDR3 DNA follows: TGTGCCAGCAGCCGGACGGGAGCCACAGGGGTACGACGCGGGACCGGGGAGCTGTTTTTT.

DNA for the CDR3: TGCGCCAGCAGCCCGACTAGCGCCCTAGGAGAGACCCAGTACTTC. It specifies CASSPTSALGETQYF. The chain combines TRBV4-1 with TRBJ2-5, with 8 positions matching TRBD2. The CDR3 consists of 15 residues. V gave up 4 bases and J gave up 4 bases; unmatched junction bases: 8. Germline V gene sequence: CDR1 MGHRA, CDR2 YSYEKL.

The J gene is TRBJ1-2, the V gene TRBV29-1; the D gene is possibly TRBD1 (5 bases). The V end lost 2 bases, the J end lost 5 bases, and 12 bases lay between the germline ends. Per the germline V gene, CDR1 is SQVTM and CDR2 is ANQGSEA. The CDR3 has 13 residues. The CDR3 region is CSVESWGKYGYTF. Here the CDR3 DNA reads TGCAGCGTTGAAAGCTGGGGGAAGTATGGCTACACCTTC.

The chain employs TRBV3-1 (or the pseudogene TRBV3-2) and TRBJ2-1; D is possibly TRBD1 (5 bases). Germline V lookup: CDR1 LGHDT, CDR2 YNNKEL (reference sequence). Trimming pared 0 bases from V and 6 bases from J, leaving 9 bases between. The CDR3 contains 14 residues. CDR3 DNA: TGTGCCAGCAGCCAAGATCTCAGGGTCAATGAGCAGTTCTTC. Protein sequence: CASSQDLRVNEQFF.

The genes are TRBV4-1 and TRBJ1-1, with 8 positions matching TRBD1. J was trimmed by 1 base and V by 4 bases; bases with no gene match: 8. This CDR3 contains 16 residues. Germline V lookup: CDR1 MGHRA, CDR2 YSYEKL. CDR3 DNA: TGCGCCAGCAGCCTACAGTGGACAGGGCCGAACACTGAAGCTTTCTTT. It specifies CASSLQWTGPNTEAFF.

The J gene is TRBJ2-3, the V gene TRBV10-1, with a possible D match to TRBD2 (6 bases). V was pared by 3 bases and J by 6 bases, with 13 bases between. CDR3 length: 14 amino acids. Germline CDR1 reads WNHNN; CDR2 reads SYGVQD (reference sequence). CDR3 DNA sequence: TGCGCCAGCAGTGATAATAGCGGTGGGGATACGCAGTATTTT. The encoded protein is CASSDNSGGDTQYF.

The chain couples TRBV10-2 to TRBJ1-4; the D is unclear. CDR3 length: 15 amino acids. The germline V and J ends were trimmed by 2 bases and 4 bases, with 11 bases remaining between them. Germline CDR1 reads WSHSY; CDR2 reads SAAADI. In nucleotides, the CDR3 is TGCGCCAGCAGTGAGCCCGGTGGCCTTAATGAAAAACTGTTTTTT. This sequence encodes CASSEPGGLNEKLFF.

This clone appeared once. V gene TRBV19 combines with J gene TRBJ1-1, with TRBD1 identical over 7 bases. Trimming removed 6 bases from V and 4 bases from J; junction bases left unmatched: 5. Germline assignment: CDR1 LNHDA and CDR2 SQIVND (reference sequence). This CDR3 contains 13 residues. The CDR3 protein is CASRAQGGTEAFF. The CDR3 DNA reads as TGTGCCAGTAGGGCCCAGGGGGGCACTGAAGCTTTCTTT.

V and J are TRBV7-2 and TRBJ1-3, with D uncertain. The CDR3 is 15 amino acids. Per germline, CDR1 SGHTA and CDR2 FQGNSA. V was clipped by 1 base and J by 0 bases, with 7 bases between them. CDR3 in amino acids: CASSLGAGSGNTIYF. As DNA, the CDR3 is TGTGCCAGCAGCTTAGGGGCAGGCTCTGGAAACACCATATATTTT.

CDR3 in amino acids: CASSIGTETQTQYF. CDR3 sequence (DNA): TGTGCCAGTAGTATAGGAACGGAGACCCAGACCCAGTACTTC. This chain uses TRBV19 with TRBJ2-5; D not resolved. The CDR3 is 14 amino acids. In germline, CDR1 is LNHDA, CDR2 SQIVND (reference sequence). Trimming left V 1 base short and J 6 bases short, with 12 bases between. Using reference TRBV19 and TRBJ2-5 for the parts outside the CDR3, the full variable domain is DGGITQSPKYLFRKEGQNVTLSCEQNLNHDAMYWYRQDPGQGLRLIYYSQIVNDFQKGDIAEGYSVSREKKESFPLTVTSAQKNPTAFYLCASSIGTETQTQYFGPGTRLLVL.

The V call is TRBV6-5, the J call TRBJ1-2, with 7 bases fitting TRBD1. The CDR3 is 15 amino acids. Trimming took 5 bases from V and 3 from J; bases not matched to a gene: 9. The germline CDR1 and CDR2 sequences are MNHEY and SVGAGI. In DNA form, the CDR3 reads TGTGCCAGCAGTCGAGACAGGGAGTTCCACTATGGCTACACCTTC. Translating gives CASSRDREFHYGYTF.

The sample holds a few counts of this clone. V gene TRBV6-5 combines with J gene TRBJ2-5, with TRBD1 identical over 10 bases. From germline, CDR1 is MNHEY and CDR2 SVGAGI. The trim removed 10 bases at V and 5 bases at J, leaving 13 bases unmatched. The CDR3 spans 15 residues. Here the CDR3 DNA reads TGTGCCACGCGAGGCCAAGACAGGGGGCAGGAGACCCAGTACTTC. Its translation: CATRGQDRGQETQYF.

The rearrangement joins TRBV19 to TRBJ1-1; weak D call: TRBD1 (5 bases). The V gene lost 7 bases and the J gene lost 1 base, with 19 bases spanning the gap. This CDR3 is built from 16 residues. The germline V gene has CDR1 LNHDA and CDR2 SQIVND (reference sequence). CDR3 protein: CASTNLGGVGNTEAFF. CDR3 nucleotide sequence: TGTGCCAGTACCAATCTGGGGGGGGTAGGGAACACTGAAGCTTTCTTT.

This clone was found once. The rearrangement uses TRBV3-1 (or the pseudogene TRBV3-2) and TRBJ1-1; TRBD1 might be the D (5 bases). The CDR3 contains 14 residues. Germline V gives CDR1 LGHDT, CDR2 YNNKEL (reference sequence). The germline V and J ends were trimmed by 1 base and 4 bases, with 10 bases remaining between them. The CDR3 DNA reads TGTGCCAGCAGCCAAGTATCGGGGGGCACTGAAGCTTTCTTT. Its protein product is CASSQVSGGTEAFF.

The genes are TRBV19 and TRBJ2-7, with 11 positions matching TRBD2. V lost 8 bases and J lost 4; bases outside the gene matches: 7. Germline lookup yields CDR1 LNHDA and CDR2 SQIVND (reference sequence). The CDR3 totals 14 residues. The CDR3, as DNA: TGTGCCAGTTCCCCGGGACTAGCGGAATACGAGCAGTACTTC. This codes for CASSPGLAEYEQYF. Drawing the rest from reference TRBV19 and TRBJ2-7, the complete variable domain is DGGITQSPKYLFRKEGQNVTLSCEQNLNHDAMYWYRQDPGQGLRLIYYSQIVNDFQKGDIAEGYSVSREKKESFPLTVTSAQKNPTAFYLCASSPGLAEYEQYFGPGTRLTVT.